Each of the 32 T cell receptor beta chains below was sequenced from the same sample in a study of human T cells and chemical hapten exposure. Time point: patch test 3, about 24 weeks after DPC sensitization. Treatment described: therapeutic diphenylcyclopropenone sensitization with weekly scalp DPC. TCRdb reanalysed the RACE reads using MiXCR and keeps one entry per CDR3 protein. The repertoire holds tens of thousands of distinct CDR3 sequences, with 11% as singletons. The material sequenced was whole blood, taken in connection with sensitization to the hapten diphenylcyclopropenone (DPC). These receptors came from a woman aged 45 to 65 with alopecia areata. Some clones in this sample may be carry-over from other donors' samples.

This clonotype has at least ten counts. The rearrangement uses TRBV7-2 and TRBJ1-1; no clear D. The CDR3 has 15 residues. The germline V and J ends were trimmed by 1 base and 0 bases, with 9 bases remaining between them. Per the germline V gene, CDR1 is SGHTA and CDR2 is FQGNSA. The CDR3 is CASSLVVGLNTEAFF. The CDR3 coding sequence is TGTGCCAGCAGCTTAGTTGTAGGGTTGAACACTGAAGCTTTCTTT.

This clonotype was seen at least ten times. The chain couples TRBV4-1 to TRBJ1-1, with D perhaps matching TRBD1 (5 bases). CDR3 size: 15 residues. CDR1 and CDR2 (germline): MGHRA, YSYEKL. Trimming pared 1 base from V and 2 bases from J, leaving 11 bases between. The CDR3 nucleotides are TGCGCCAGCAGCCAAGCATTCAGGGAAAACACTGAAGCTTTCTTT. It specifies CASSQAFRENTEAFF.

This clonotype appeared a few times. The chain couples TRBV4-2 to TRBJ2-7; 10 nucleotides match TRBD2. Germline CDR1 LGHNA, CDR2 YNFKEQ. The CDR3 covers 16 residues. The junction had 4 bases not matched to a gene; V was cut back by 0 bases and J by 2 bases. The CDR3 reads CASSQDLLAGPYEQYF. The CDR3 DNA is TGTGCCAGCAGCCAAGATTTACTAGCGGGGCCCTACGAGCAGTACTTC.

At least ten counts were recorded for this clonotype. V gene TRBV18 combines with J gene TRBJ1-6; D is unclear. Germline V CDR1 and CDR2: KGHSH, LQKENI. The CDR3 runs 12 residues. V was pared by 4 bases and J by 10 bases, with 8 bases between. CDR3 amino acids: CASSLPESPLHF. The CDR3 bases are TGTGCCAGCTCACTGCCTGAGTCACCCCTCCACTTT.

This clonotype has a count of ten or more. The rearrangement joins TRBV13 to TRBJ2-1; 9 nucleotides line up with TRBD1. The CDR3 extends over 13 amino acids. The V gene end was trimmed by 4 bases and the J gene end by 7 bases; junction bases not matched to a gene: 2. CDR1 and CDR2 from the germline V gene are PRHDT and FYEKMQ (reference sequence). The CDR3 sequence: CASSSTGGNEQFF. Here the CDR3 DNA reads TGTGCCAGCAGCTCGACAGGGGGAAATGAGCAGTTCTTC.

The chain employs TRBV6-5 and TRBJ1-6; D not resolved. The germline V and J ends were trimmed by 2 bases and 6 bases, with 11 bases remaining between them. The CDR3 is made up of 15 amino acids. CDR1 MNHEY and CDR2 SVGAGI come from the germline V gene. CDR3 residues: CASSYNLQLNSPLHF. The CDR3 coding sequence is TGTGCCAGCAGTTACAATTTGCAGCTTAATTCACCCCTCCACTTT.

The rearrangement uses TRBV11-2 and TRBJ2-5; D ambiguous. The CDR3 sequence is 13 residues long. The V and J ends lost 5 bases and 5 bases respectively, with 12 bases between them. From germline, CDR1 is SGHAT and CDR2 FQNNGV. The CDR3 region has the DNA TGTGCCAGCAGCGCGCCCCGAAGGGAGACCCAGTACTTC. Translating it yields CASSAPRRETQYF. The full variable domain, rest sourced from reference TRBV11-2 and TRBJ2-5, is EAGVAQSPRYKIIEKRQSVAFWCNPISGHATLYWYQQILGQGPKLLIQFQNNGVVDDSQLPKDRFSAERLKGVDSTLKIQPAKLEDSAVYLCASSAPRRETQYFGPGTRLLVL.

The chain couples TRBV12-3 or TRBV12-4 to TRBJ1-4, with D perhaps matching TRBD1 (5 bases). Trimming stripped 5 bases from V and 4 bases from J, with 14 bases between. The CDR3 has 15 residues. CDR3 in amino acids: CASSPRDGYNEKLFF. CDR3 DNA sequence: TGTGCCAGCAGTCCCCGGGACGGATATAATGAAAAACTGTTTTTT.

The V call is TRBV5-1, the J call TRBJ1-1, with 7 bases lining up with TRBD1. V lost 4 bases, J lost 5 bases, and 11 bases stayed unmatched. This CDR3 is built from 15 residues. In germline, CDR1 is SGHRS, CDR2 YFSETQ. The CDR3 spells CASSETRQGGTEAFF. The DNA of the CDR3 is TGCGCCAGCAGCGAGACCCGACAGGGTGGTACTGAAGCTTTCTTT.

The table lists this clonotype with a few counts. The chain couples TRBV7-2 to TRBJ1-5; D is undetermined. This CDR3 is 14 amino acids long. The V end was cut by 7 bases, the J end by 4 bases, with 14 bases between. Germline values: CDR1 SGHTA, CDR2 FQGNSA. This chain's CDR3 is CASNLGRLNQPQHF. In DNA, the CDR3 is TGTGCCAGCAACTTGGGAAGATTAAATCAGCCCCAGCATTTT.

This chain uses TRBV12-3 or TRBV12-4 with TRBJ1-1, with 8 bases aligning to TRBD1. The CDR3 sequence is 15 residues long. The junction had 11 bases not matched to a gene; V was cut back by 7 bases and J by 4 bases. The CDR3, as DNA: TGTGCCAGCACCAAGGACAGGGCGAGGATCACTGAAGCTTTCTTT. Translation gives CASTKDRARITEAFF.

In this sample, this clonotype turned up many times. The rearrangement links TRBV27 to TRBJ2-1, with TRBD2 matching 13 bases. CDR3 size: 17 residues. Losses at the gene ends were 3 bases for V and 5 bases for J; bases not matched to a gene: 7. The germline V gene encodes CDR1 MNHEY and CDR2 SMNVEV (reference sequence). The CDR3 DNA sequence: TGTGCCAGCAGTTTCTACTGGACTAGCGGGGGTAACAATGAGCAGTTCTTC. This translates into CASSFYWTSGGNNEQFF.

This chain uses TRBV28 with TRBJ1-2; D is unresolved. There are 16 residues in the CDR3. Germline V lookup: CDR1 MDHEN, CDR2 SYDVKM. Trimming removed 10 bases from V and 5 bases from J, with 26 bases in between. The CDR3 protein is CATRAPYDGGGYGYTF. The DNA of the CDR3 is TGTGCCACCAGAGCCCCGTATGACGGAGGAGGTTATGGCTACACCTTC.

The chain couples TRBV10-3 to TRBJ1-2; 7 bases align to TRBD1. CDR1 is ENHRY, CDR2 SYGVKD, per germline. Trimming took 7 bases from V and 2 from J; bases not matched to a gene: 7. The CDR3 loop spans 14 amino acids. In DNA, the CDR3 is TGTGCCATCACAGGGGGTCTCCAGAACTATGGCTACACCTTC. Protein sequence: CAITGGLQNYGYTF.

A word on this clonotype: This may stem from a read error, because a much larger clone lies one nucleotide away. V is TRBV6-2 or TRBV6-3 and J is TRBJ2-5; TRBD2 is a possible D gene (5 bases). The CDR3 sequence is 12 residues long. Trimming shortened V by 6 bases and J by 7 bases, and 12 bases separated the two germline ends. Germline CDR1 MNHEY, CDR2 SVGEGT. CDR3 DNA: TGTGCCAGCAGCCGTCAAGGAGGGACCCAGTACTTC. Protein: CASSRQGGTQYF.

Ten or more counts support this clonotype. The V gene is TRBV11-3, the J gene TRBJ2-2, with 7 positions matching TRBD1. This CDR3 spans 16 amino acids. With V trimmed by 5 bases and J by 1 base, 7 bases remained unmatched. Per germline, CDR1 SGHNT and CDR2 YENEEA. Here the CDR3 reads CASSASGTVNTGELFF. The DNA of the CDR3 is TGTGCCAGCAGCGCCTCCGGGACAGTGAACACCGGGGAGCTGTTTTTT.

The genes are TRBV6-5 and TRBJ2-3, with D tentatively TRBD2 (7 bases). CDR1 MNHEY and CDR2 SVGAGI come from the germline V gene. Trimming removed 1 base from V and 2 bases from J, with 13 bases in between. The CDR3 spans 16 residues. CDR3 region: CASSYYAGAPTDTQYF. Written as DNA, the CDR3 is TGTGCCAGCAGTTACTATGCGGGGGCCCCCACAGATACGCAGTATTTT.

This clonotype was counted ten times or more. DNA for the CDR3: TGTGCCATCAGTGAGGTAGCGGGCTACAATGAGCAGTTCTTC. This codes for CAISEVAGYNEQFF. V gene TRBV10-3 combines with J gene TRBJ2-1; TRBD2 matches 7 bases. Germline V gene sequence: CDR1 ENHRY, CDR2 SYGVKD. This CDR3 spans 14 amino acids. Trimming removed 2 bases from V and 3 bases from J; junction bases left unmatched: 1.

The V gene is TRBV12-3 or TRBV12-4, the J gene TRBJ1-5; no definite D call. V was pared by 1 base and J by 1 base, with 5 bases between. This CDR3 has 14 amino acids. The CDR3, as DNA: TGTGCCAGCAGTTTAGTGCGAAGCAATCAGCCCCAGCATTTT. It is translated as CASSLVRSNQPQHF.

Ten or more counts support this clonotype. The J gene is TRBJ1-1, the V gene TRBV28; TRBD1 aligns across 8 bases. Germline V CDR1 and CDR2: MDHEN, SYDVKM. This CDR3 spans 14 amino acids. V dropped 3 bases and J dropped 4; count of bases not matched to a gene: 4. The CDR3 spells CASSLLDRGTEAFF. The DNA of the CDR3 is TGTGCCAGCAGTTTGCTAGACAGGGGCACTGAAGCTTTCTTT.

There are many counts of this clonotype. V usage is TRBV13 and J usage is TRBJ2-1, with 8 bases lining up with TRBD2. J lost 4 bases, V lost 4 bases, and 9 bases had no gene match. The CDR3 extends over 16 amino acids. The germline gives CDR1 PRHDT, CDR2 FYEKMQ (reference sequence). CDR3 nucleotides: TGTGCCAGCAGCTCCGCCCCTAGCGGGCTATACAATGAGCAGTTCTTC. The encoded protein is CASSSAPSGLYNEQFF. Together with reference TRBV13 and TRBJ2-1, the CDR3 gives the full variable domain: AAGVIQSPRHLIKEKRETATLKCYPIPRHDTVYWYQQGPGQDPQFLISFYEKMQSDKGSIPDRFSAQQFSDYHSELNMSSLELGDSALYFCASSSAPSGLYNEQFFGPGTRLTVL.

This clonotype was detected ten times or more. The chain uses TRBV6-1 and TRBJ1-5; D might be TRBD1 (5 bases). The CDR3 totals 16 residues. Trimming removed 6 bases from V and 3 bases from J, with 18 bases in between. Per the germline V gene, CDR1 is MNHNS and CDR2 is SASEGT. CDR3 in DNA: TGTGCCAGCAGCGCCCCGGGACTTCTACTCAATCAGCCCCAGCATTTT. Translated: CASSAPGLLLNQPQHF.

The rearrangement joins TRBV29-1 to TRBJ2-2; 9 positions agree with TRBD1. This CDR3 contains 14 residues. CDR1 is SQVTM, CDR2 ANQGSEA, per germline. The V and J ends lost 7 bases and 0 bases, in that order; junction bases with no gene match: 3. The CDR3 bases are TGCAGCGCTCGACAGGGGGCGAACACCGGGGAGCTGTTTTTT. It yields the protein CSARQGANTGELFF.

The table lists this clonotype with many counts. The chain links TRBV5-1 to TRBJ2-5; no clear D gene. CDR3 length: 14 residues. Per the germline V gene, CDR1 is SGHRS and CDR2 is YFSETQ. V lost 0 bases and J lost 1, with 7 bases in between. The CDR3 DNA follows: TGCGCCAGCAGCTTGGGGTCCGTCCAAGAGACCCAGTACTTC. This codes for CASSLGSVQETQYF.

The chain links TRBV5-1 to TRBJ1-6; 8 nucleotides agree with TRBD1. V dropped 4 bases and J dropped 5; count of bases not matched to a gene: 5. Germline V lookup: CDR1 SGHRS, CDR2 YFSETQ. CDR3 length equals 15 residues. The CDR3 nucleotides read TGCGCCAGCAGCCGTAAGACAGGGGATAATTCACCCCTCCACTTT. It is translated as CASSRKTGDNSPLHF. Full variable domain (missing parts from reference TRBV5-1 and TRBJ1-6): KAGVTQTPRYLIKTRGQQVTLSCSPISGHRSVSWYQQTPGQGLQFLFEYFSETQRNKGNFPGRFSGRQFSNSRSEMNVSTLELGDSALYLCASSRKTGDNSPLHFGNGTRLTVT.

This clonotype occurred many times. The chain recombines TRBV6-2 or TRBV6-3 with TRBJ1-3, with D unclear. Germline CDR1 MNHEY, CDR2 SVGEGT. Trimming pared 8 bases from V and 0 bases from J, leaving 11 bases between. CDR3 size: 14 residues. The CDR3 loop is CASGERLSGNTIYF. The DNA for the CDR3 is TGTGCCAGCGGTGAACGGCTCTCTGGAAACACCATATATTTT.

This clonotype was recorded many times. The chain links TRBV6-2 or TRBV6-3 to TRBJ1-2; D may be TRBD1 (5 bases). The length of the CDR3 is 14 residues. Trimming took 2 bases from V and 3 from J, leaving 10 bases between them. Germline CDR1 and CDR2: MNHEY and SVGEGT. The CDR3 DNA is TGTGCCAGCAGTTACAAGACAGACCACTATGGCTACACCTTC. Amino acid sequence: CASSYKTDHYGYTF.

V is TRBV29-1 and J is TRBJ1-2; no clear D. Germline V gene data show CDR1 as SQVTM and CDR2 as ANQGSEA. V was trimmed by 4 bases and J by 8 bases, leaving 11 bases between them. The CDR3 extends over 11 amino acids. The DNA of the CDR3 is TGCAGCGTTGGACGGGAGAGGGGCTACACCTTC. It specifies CSVGRERGYTF.

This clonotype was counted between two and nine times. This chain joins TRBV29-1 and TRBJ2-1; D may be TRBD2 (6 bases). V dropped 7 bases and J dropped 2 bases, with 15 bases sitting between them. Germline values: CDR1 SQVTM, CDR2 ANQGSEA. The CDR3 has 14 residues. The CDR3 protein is CSGGASQAYNEQFF. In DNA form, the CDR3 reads TGCAGCGGCGGGGCGTCCCAAGCCTACAATGAGCAGTTCTTC.

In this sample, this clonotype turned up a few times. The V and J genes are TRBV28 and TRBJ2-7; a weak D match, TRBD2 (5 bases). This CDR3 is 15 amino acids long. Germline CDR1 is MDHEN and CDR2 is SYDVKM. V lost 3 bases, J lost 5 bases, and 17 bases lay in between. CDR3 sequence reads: CASSFEARRLNEQYF. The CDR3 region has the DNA TGTGCCAGCAGTTTCGAGGCCAGGAGGTTGAACGAGCAGTACTTC. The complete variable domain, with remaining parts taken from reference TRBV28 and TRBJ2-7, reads DVKVTQSSRYLVKRTGEKVFLECVQDMDHENMFWYRQDPGLGLRLIYFSYDVKMKEKGDIPEGYSVSREKKERFSLILESASTNQTSMYLCASSFEARRLNEQYFGPGTRLTVT.

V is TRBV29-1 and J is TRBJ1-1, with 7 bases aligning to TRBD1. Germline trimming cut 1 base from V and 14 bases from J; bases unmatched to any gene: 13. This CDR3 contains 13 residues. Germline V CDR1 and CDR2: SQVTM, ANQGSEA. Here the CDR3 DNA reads TGCAGCGTTGAAGTGGCCAGGGGGTTCCTTCCCTTCTTT. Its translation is CSVEVARGFLPFF. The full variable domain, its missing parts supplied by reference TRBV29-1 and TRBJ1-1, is SAVISQKPSRDICQRGTSLTIQCQVDSQVTMMFWYRQQPGQSLTLIATANQGSEATYESGFVIDKFPISRPNLTFSTLTVSNMSPEDSSIYLCSVEVARGFLPFFGQGTRLTVV.

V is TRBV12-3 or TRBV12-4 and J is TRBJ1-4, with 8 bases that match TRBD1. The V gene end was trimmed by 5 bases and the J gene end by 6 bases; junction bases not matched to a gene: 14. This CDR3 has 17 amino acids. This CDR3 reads CASSTRTGRFQDEKLFF. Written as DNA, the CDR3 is TGTGCCAGCAGTACCCGGACAGGGAGGTTTCAGGATGAAAAACTGTTTTTT.